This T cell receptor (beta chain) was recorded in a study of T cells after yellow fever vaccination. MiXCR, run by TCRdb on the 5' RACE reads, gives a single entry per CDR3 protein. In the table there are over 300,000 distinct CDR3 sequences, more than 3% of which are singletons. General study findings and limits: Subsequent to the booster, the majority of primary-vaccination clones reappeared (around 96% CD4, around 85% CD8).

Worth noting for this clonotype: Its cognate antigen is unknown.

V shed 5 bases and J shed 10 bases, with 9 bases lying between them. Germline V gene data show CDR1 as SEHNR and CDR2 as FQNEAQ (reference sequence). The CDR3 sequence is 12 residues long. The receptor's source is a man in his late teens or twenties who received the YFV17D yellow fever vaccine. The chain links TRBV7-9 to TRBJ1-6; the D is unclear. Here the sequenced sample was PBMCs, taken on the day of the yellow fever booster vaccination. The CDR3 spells CASSRPQSPLHF. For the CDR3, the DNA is TGTGCCAGCAGCCGCCCCCAATCACCCCTCCACTTT.